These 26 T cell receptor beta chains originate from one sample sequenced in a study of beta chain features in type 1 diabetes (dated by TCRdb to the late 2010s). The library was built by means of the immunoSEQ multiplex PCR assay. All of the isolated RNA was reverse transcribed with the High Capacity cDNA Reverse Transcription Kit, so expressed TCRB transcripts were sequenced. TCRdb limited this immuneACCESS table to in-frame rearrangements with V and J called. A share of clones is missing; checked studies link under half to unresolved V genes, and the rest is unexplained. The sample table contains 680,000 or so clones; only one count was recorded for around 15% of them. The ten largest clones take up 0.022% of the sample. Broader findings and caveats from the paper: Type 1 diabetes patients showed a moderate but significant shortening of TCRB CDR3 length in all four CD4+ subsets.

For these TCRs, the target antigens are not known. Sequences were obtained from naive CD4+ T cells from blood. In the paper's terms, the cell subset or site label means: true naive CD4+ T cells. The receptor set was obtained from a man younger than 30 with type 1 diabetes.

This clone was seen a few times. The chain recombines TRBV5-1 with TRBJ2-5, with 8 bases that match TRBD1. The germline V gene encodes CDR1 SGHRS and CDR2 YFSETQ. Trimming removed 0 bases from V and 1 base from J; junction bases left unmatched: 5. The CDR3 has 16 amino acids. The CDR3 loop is CASSLGQGPPQETQYF. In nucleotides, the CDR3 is TGCGCCAGCAGCTTGGGACAGGGGCCTCCCCAAGAGACCCAGTACTTC. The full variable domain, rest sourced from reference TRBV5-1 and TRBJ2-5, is KAGVTQTPRYLIKTRGQQVTLSCSPISGHRSVSWYQQTPGQGLQFLFEYFSETQRNKGNFPGRFSGRQFSNSRSEMNVSTLELGDSALYLCASSLGQGPPQETQYFGPGTRLLVL.

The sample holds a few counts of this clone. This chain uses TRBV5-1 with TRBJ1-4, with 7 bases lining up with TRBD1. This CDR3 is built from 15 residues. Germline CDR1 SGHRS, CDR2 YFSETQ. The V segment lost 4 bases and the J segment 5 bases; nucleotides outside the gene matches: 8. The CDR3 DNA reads TGCGCCAGCAGCACCCGGGACAGCACAAATGAAAAACTGTTTTTT. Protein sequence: CASSTRDSTNEKLFF.

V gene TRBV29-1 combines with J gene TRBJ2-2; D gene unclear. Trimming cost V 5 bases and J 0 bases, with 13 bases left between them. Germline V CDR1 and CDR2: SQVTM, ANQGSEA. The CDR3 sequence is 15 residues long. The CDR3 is CSVNVGFANTGELFF. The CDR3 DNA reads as TGCAGCGTTAATGTGGGGTTCGCGAACACCGGGGAGCTGTTTTTT.

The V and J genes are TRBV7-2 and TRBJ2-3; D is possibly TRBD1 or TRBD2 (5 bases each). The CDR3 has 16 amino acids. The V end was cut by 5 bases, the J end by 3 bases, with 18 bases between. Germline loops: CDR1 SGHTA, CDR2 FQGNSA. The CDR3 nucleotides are TGTGCCAGCAGCCCGAACCAGAGGGGAACGACAGATACGCAGTATTTT. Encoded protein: CASSPNQRGTTDTQYF.

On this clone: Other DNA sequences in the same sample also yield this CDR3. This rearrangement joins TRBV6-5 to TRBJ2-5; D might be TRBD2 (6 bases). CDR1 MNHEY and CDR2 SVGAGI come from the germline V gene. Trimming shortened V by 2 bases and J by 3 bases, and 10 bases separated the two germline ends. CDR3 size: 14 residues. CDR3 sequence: CASSYAGTEETQYF. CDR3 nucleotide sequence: TGTGCCAGCAGTTACGCCGGGACTGAAGAGACCCAGTACTTC.

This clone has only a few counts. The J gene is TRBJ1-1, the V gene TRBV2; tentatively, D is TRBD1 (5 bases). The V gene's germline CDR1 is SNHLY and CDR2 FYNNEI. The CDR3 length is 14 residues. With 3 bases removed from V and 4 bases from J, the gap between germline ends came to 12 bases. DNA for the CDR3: TGTGCCAGCAGTGAGACAGACGAGTCCACTGAAGCTTTCTTT. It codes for CASSETDESTEAFF.

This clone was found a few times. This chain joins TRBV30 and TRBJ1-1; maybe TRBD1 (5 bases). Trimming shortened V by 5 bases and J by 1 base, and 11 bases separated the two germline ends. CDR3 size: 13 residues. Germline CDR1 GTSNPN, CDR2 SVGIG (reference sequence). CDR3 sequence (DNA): TGTGCCTGGGGGCCAGGGCGGAACACTGAAGCTTTCTTT. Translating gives CAWGPGRNTEAFF.

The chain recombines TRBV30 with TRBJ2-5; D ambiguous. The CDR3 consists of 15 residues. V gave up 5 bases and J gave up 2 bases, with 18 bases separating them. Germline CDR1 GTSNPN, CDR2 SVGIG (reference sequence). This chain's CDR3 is CAWGEGRPEQETQYF. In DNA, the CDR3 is TGTGCCTGGGGTGAAGGGCGGCCGGAACAAGAGACCCAGTACTTC.

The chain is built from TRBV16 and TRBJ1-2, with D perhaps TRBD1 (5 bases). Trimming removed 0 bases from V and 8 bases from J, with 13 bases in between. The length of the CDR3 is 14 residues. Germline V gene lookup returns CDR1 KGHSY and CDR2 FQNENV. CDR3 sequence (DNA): TGTGCCAGCAGCCAATCGAGCCAGGGTAACGGCTACACCTTC. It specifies CASSQSSQGNGYTF.

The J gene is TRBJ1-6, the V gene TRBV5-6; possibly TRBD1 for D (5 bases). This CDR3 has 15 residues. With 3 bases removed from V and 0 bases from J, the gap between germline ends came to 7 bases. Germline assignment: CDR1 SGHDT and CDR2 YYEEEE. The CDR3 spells CASSSRVSYNSPLHF. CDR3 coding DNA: TGTGCCAGCAGCTCCAGGGTCTCCTATAATTCACCCCTCCACTTT.

The CDR3 sequence is CASPKGGGTDGTYEQYF. As DNA, the CDR3 is TGTGCCAGCCCCAAAGGGGGTGGGACAGACGGTACCTACGAGCAGTACTTC. The V and J genes are TRBV2 and TRBJ2-7; 7 bases map to TRBD1. Per the germline V gene, CDR1 is SNHLY and CDR2 is FYNNEI. CDR3 length equals 17 residues. V gave up 8 bases and J gave up 2 bases; unmatched junction bases: 18.

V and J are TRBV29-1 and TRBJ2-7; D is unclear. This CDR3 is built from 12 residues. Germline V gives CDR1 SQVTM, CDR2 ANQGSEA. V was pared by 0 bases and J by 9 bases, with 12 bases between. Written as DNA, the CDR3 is TGCAGCGTTGAAGATTCAAGGTACCGGCAGTACTTC. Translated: CSVEDSRYRQYF.

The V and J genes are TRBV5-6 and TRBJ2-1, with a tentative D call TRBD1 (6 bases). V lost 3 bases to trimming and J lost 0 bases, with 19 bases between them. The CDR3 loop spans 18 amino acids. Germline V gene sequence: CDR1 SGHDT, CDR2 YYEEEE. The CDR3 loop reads CASSSPGQDWASYNEQFF. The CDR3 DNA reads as TGTGCCAGCAGCTCCCCGGGACAAGATTGGGCCTCCTACAATGAGCAGTTCTTC.

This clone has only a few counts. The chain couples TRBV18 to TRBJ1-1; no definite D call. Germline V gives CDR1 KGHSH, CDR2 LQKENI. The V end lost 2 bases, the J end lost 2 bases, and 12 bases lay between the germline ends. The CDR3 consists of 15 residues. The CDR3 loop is CASSPRQSKNTEAFF. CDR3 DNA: TGTGCCAGCTCACCAAGGCAGTCAAAAAACACTGAAGCTTTCTTT.

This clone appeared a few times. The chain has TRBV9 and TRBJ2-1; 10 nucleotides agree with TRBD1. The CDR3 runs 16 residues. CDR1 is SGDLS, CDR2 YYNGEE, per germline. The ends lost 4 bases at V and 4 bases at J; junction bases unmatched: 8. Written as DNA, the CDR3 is TGTGCCAGCAGCTCAACGACAGGGGGCTTATACAATGAGCAGTTCTTC. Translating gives CASSSTTGGLYNEQFF.

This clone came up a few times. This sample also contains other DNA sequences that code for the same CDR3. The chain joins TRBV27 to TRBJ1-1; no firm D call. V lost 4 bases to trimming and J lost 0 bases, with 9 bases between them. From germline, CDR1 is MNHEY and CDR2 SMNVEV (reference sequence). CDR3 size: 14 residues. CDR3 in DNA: TGTGCCAGCAGTTCACCGGGGTTGAACACTGAAGCTTTCTTT. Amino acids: CASSSPGLNTEAFF.

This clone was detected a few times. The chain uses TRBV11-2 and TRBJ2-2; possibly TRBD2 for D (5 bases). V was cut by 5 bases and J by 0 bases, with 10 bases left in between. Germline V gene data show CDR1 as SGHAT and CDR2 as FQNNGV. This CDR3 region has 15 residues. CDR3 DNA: TGTGCCAGCAGCCCCCACGGGGCGAACACCGGGGAGCTGTTTTTT. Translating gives CASSPHGANTGELFF.

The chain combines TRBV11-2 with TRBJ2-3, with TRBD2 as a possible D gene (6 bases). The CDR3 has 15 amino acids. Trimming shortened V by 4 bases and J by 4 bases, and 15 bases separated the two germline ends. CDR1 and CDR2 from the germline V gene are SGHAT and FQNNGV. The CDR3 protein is CASSSPRERADTQYF. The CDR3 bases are TGTGCCAGCAGCTCCCCTCGGGAGCGGGCAGATACGCAGTATTTT.

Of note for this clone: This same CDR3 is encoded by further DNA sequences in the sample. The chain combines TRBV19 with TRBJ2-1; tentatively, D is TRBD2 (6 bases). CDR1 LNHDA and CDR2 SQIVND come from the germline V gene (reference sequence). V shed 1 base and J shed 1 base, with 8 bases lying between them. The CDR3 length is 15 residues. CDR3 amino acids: CASSIGAGSYNEQFF. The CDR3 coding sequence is TGTGCCAGTAGTATAGGGGCGGGGTCCTACAATGAGCAGTTCTTC.

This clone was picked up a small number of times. DNA of the CDR3: TGTGCCTGGGGGGCGGGGCGGGCCTACAATGAGCAGTTCTTC. Translated: CAWGAGRAYNEQFF. The V and J genes are TRBV30 and TRBJ2-1, with D tentatively TRBD2 (6 bases). This CDR3 has 14 amino acids. Germline V gene sequence: CDR1 GTSNPN, CDR2 SVGIG (reference sequence). Trimming took 5 bases from V and 2 from J, leaving 13 bases between them.

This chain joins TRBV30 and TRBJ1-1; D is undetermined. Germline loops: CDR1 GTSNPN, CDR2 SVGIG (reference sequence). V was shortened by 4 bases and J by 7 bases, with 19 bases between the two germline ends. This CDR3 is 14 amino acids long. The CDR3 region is CAWTGLPGDGEAFF. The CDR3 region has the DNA TGTGCCTGGACAGGACTGCCGGGAGATGGTGAAGCTTTCTTT.

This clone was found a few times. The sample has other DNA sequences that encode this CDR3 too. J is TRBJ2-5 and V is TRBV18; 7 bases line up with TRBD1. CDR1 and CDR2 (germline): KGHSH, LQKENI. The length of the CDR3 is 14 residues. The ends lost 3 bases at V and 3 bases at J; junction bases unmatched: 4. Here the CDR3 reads CASSPRGGEETQYF. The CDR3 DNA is TGTGCCAGCTCACCGAGAGGGGGCGAAGAGACCCAGTACTTC.

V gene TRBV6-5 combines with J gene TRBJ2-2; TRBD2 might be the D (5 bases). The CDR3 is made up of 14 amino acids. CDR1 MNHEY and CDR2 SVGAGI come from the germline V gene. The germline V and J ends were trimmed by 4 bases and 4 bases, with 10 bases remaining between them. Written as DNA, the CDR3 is TGTGCCAGCAGTTGGACTTCGGGCACCGGGGAGCTGTTTTTT. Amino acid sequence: CASSWTSGTGELFF.

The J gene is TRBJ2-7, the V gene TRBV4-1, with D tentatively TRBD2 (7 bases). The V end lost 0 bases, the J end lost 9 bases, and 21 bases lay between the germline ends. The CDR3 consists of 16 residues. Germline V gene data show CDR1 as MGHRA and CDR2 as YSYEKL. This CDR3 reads CASSQDFGPGGGGQYF. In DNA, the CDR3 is TGCGCCAGCAGCCAAGATTTCGGACCGGGGGGCGGCGGGCAGTACTTC.

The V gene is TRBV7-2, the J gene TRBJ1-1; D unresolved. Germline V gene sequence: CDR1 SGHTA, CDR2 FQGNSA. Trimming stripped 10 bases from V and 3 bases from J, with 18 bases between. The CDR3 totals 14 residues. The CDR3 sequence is CATTEDRSYTEAFF. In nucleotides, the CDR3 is TGTGCCACCACCGAAGATAGATCATACACTGAAGCTTTCTTT.

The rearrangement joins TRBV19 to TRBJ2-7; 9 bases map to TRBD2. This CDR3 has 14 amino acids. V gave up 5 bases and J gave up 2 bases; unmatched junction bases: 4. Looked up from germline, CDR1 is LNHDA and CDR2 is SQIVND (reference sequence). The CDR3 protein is CASSPSSGAYEQYF. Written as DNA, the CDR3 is TGTGCCAGTAGTCCGTCTAGCGGGGCCTACGAGCAGTACTTC.